This T cell receptor (beta chain) was recorded in a study of vaccination effects on CD4 cells after COVID-19. In the case of this clone: Its antigen is still unknown.

With 10 days of culture completed, CD4+ T cells were isolated. Participants each got two BNT162b2 or mRNA-1273 vaccine doses. Sequenced by immunoSEQ multiplex PCR; TCRdb stores in-frame clones only, minus some. The sample consists of approximately 66,000 clones, over 75% of them appearing once. The sequencing used CD4+ T cells from PBMCs cultured without peptide, collected after COVID-19 vaccination. The sequence derives from a human donor who received a COVID-19 vaccine.

CDR3 residues: CASRNGEKLFF. DNA of the CDR3: TGTGCCAGCAGAAACGGTGAAAAACTGTTTTTT. The chain carries TRBV6-6 and TRBJ1-4, with D hard to call. The CDR3 extends over 11 amino acids. Germline CDR1 MNHNY, CDR2 SVGAGI (reference sequence). Trimming left V 6 bases short and J 7 bases short, with 6 bases between.